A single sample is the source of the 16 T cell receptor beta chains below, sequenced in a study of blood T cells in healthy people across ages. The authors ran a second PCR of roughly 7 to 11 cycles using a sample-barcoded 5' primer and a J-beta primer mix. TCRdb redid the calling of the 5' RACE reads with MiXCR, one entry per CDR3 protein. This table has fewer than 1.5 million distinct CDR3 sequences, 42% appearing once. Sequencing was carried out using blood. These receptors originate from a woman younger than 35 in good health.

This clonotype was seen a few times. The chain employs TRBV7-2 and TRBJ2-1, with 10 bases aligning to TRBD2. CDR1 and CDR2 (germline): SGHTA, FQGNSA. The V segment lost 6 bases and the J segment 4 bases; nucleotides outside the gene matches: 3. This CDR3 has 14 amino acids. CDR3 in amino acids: CASRVLAGYNEQFF. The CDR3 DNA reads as TGTGCCAGCAGGGTACTAGCGGGGTACAATGAGCAGTTCTTC.

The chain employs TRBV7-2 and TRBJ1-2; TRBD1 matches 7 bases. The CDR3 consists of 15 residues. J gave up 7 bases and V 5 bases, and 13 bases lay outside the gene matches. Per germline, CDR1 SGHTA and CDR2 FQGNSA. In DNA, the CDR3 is TGTGCCAGCAGCCCGGACAGGCCCGATGTTAGTGGCTACACCTTC. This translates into CASSPDRPDVSGYTF.

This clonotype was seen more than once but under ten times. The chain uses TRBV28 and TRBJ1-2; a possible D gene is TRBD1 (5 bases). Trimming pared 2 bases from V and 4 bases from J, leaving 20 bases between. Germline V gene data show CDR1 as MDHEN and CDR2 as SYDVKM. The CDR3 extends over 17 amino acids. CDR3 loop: CASSLPVAGMVSYGYTF. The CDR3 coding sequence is TGTGCCAGCAGTTTACCGGTGGCAGGGATGGTTTCCTATGGCTACACCTTC.

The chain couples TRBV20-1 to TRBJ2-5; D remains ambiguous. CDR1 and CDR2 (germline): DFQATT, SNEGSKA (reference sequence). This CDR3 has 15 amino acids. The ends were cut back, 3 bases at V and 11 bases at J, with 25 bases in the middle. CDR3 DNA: TGCAGTGCTAGGTTGGGCGTGCTGGGCTACAATGAGCAGTACTTC. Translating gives CSARLGVLGYNEQYF.

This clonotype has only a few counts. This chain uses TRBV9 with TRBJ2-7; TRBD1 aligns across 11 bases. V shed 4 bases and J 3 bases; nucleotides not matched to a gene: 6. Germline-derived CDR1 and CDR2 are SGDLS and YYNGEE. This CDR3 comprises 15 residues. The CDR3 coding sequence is TGTGCCAGCAGCTTAGGGGGACAGGGGGGCTACGAGCAGTACTTC. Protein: CASSLGGQGGYEQYF.

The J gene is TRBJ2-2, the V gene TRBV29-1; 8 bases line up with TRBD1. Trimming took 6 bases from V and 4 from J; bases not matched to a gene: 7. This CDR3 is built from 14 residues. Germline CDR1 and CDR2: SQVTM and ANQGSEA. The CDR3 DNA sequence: TGCAGCGTGAAGGACAGGGTCGGCACCGGGGAGCTGTTTTTT. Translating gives CSVKDRVGTGELFF.

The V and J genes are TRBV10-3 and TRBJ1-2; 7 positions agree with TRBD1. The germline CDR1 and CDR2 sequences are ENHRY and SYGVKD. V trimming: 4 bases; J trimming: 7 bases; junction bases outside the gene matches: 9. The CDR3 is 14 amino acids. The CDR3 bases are TGTGCCATCAGTGTCGGGACAGAGGGTTTTGGCTACACCTTC. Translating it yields CAISVGTEGFGYTF.

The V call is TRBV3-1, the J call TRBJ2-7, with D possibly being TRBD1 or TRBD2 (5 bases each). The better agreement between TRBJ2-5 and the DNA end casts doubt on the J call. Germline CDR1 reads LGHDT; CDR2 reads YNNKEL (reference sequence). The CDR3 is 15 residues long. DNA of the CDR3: TGTGCCAGCGCCGAAATTGGGCCTGGGGGAGAGACCCAGTACTTC. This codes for CASAEIGPGGETQYF.

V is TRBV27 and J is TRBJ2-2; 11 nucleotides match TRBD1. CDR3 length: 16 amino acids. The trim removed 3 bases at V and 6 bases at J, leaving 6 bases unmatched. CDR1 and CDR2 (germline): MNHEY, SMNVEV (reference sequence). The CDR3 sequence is CASSFWDRGFPGELFF. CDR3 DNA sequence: TGTGCCAGCAGTTTCTGGGACAGGGGGTTTCCCGGGGAGCTGTTTTTT.

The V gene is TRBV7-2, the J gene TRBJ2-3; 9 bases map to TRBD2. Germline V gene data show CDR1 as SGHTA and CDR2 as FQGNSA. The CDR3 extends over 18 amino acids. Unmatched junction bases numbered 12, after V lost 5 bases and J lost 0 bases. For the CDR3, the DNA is TGTGCCAGCAGCATCCGACTGACTAGCGGAACTAGCACAGATACGCAGTATTTT. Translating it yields CASSIRLTSGTSTDTQYF.

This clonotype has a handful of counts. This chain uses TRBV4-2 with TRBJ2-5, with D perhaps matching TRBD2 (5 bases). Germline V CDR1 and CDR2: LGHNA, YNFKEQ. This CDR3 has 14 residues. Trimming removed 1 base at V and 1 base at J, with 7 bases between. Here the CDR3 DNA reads TGTGCCAGCAGCCAAGGGGGAGTCCAAGAGACCCAGTACTTC. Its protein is CASSQGGVQETQYF.

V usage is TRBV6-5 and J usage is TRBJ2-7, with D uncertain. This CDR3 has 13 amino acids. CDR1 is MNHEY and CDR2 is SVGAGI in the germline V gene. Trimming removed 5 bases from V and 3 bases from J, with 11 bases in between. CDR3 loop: CASSDFVGYEQYF. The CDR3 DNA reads TGTGCCAGCAGTGACTTTGTTGGCTACGAGCAGTACTTC.

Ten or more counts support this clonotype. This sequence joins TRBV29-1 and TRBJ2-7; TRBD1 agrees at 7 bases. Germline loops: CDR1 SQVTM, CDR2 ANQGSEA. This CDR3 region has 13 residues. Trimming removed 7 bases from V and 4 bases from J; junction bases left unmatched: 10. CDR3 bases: TGCAGCGCCCGGACAGGATCAGAATACGAGCAGTACTTC. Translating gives CSARTGSEYEQYF.

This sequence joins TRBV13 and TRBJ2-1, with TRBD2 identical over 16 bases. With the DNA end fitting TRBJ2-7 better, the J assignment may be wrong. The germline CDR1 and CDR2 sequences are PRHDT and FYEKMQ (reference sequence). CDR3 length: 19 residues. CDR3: CASSRFGTSGGASYNEQYF. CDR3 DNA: TGTGCCAGCAGCCGCTTTGGGACTAGCGGGGGGGCATCCTACAATGAGCAGTACTTC.

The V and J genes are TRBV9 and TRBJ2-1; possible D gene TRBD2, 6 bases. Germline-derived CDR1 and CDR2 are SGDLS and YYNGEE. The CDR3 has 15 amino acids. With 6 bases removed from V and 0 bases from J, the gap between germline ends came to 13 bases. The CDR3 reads CASTGGSSSYNEQFF. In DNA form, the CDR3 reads TGTGCCAGCACTGGGGGGTCGAGCTCCTACAATGAGCAGTTCTTC.

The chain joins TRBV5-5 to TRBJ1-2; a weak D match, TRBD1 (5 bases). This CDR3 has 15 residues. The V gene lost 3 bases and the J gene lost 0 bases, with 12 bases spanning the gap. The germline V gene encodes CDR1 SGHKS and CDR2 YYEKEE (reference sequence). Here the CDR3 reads CASSSWDLANYGYTF. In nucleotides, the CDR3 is TGTGCCAGCAGCTCCTGGGACCTAGCTAACTATGGCTACACCTTC.